Each of the 12 T cell receptor beta chains below was sequenced from the same sample in a study of Tregs in tolerant kidney transplant recipients. The method was immunoSEQ multiplex PCR; TCRdb's version includes in-frame clones alone and lacks a portion of them. The table includes about 81,000 clones, 91% detected once. The nonmyeloablative bone marrow transplants came from related graft donors, with transient mixed chimerism. This material consisted of CD4+ T cells from blood (PBMCs), taken 24 months after the transplant. Receptors originate from a human patient who received a combined kidney and bone marrow transplant. Some of the T cells may derive from the graft donor.

CDR3 sequence (DNA): TGTGCCATCAGCAAACAGCTGAATCAATACAATGAGCAGTTCTTC. Translation gives CAISKQLNQYNEQFF. The V call is TRBV10-3, the J call TRBJ2-1; D is undetermined. This CDR3 contains 15 residues. V was pared by 6 bases and J by 4 bases, with 16 bases between. Per germline, CDR1 ENHRY and CDR2 SYGVKD.

The rearrangement joins TRBV7-2 to TRBJ2-7; 8 bases agree with TRBD2. The CDR3 has 16 residues. CDR1 and CDR2 from the germline V gene are SGHTA and FQGNSA. The V and J ends lost 5 bases and 4 bases, in that order; junction bases with no gene match: 13. CDR3 coding DNA: TGTGCCAGCAGCCCTAGTTCGGGGGGGGCCTGGTACGAGCAGTACTTC. This translates into CASSPSSGGAWYEQYF.

For the CDR3, the DNA is TGCGCCAGCAGCCAAAAACGGGGAGTCATCGGCTACACCTTC. Residues: CASSQKRGVIGYTF. This sequence joins TRBV4-3 and TRBJ1-2; no firm D call. The V end lost 2 bases, the J end lost 8 bases, and 15 bases lay between the germline ends. This CDR3 spans 14 amino acids. CDR1 is LGHNA and CDR2 is YSLEER in the germline V gene.

The chain has TRBV25-1 and TRBJ2-7; D may correspond to TRBD1 or TRBD2 (6 bases each). Germline CDR1 reads MGHDK; CDR2 reads SYGVNS. The CDR3 runs to 13 residues. Trimming removed 11 bases at V and 3 bases at J, with 17 bases between. DNA for the CDR3: TGTGCCGCCAGTGGGGGGCGCTTCTACGAGCAGTACTTC. Its translation: CAASGGRFYEQYF.

The rearrangement uses TRBV28 and TRBJ2-5; TRBD1 agrees at 7 bases. This CDR3 comprises 11 residues. Per the germline V gene, CDR1 is MDHEN and CDR2 is SYDVKM. Trimming at V came to 4 bases and at J to 13 bases, leaving 6 bases not matched to a gene. The CDR3 DNA reads TGTGCCAGCAGTTCGACAGGGCGGCCGTACTTC. As protein: CASSSTGRPYF.

A few counts support this clone. The chain joins TRBV7-9 to TRBJ2-7, with 10 bases aligning to TRBD1. Germline V gene lookup returns CDR1 SEHNR and CDR2 FQNEAQ (reference sequence). The trim removed 3 bases at V and 2 bases at J, leaving 10 bases unmatched. The CDR3 contains 17 residues. DNA of the CDR3: TGTGCCAGCAGCTTCCACACCACAGGACAGGGGGCCTACGAGCAGTACTTC. It is translated as CASSFHTTGQGAYEQYF.

The rearrangement uses TRBV27 and TRBJ2-5; D gene ambiguous. The germline gives CDR1 MNHEY, CDR2 SMNVEV (reference sequence). CDR3 size: 14 residues. V lost 0 bases, J lost 1 base, and 6 bases lay in between. CDR3 nucleotides: TGTGCCAGCAGTTTATCAGACACCCAAGAGACCCAGTACTTC. As protein: CASSLSDTQETQYF.

The J gene is TRBJ2-2, the V gene TRBV7-6; 10 bases align to TRBD2. Trimming at V came to 4 bases and at J to 7 bases, leaving 6 bases not matched to a gene. Germline V CDR1 and CDR2: SGHVS, FNYEAQ. CDR3 length: 15 residues. Here the CDR3 DNA reads TGTGCCAGCAGCTACAGCGGGAGGGCAATCGGGGAGCTGTTTTTT. Amino acids: CASSYSGRAIGELFF.

This chain uses TRBV6-5 with TRBJ1-2, with D tentatively TRBD1 (6 bases). The V and J ends lost 8 bases and 9 bases respectively, with 16 bases between them. Per germline, CDR1 MNHEY and CDR2 SVGAGI. The CDR3 loop spans 12 amino acids. The CDR3 loop reads CASYRVETSYTF. CDR3 nucleotides: TGTGCCAGCTACAGGGTGGAGACCAGCTACACCTTC.

The rearrangement links TRBV4-2 to TRBJ1-1; 7 nucleotides align to TRBD1. The CDR3 is 15 amino acids. CDR1 is LGHNA, CDR2 YNFKEQ, per germline. With V trimmed by 1 base and J by 3 bases, 5 bases remained unmatched. The CDR3: CASSQVTRGDTEAFF. Here the CDR3 DNA reads TGTGCCAGCAGCCAAGTAACCAGGGGGGACACTGAAGCTTTCTTT.

The rearrangement uses TRBV2 and TRBJ2-7, with D maybe TRBD1 (6 bases). Looked up from germline, CDR1 is SNHLY and CDR2 is FYNNEI. The length of the CDR3 is 15 residues. The germline V and J ends were trimmed by 3 bases and 6 bases, with 18 bases remaining between them. The CDR3 protein is CASSEFGTRSGEQYF. The DNA for the CDR3 is TGTGCCAGCAGTGAGTTCGGGACAAGGTCCGGCGAGCAGTACTTC. The full variable domain, with the rest looked up from reference TRBV2 and TRBJ2-7, is EPEVTQTPSHQVTQMGQEVILRCVPISNHLYFYWYRQILGQKVEFLVSFYNNEISEKSEIFDDQFSVERPDGSNFTLKIRSTKLEDSAMYFCASSEFGTRSGEQYFGPGTRLTVT.

The V gene is TRBV11-3, the J gene TRBJ2-3; D ambiguous. Germline values: CDR1 SGHNT, CDR2 YENEEA. The CDR3 totals 16 residues. V shed 2 bases and J shed 3 bases, with 15 bases lying between them. The CDR3 DNA follows: TGTGCCAGCAGCTTACGAGTCGGAGCTGGGACAGATACGCAGTATTTT. Amino acids: CASSLRVGAGTDTQYF. The full variable domain, completed using reference TRBV11-3 and TRBJ2-3, is EAGVVQSPRYKIIEKKQPVAFWCNPISGHNTLYWYLQNLGQGPELLIRYENEEAVDDSQLPKDRFSAERLKGVDSTLKIQPAELGDSAVYLCASSLRVGAGTDTQYFGPGTRLTVL.